The rows below give T cell receptor beta chains drawn from one sample of a study of blood T cell repertoires in COVID-19. Libraries were prepared by immunoSEQ multiplex PCR; TCRdb keeps only in-frame clonotypes and omits some of them. The table lists around 72,000 clones, around 84% of them singletons. Material: peripheral blood. The receptors here all came from a man aged 65-85 years with active or convalescent COVID-19. Both conserved end residues are part of each CDR3. D genes are given only for firm matches. Clone size, where shown, is once, few, many, or a class for clones that have expanded.

CDR3nt,CDR3aa,abundance,d_gene,v_gene,j_gene
TGCGCCAGCAGCCAAGAATCGTGGCAGGGAGGGGACTATAATTCACCCCTCCACTTT,CASSQESWQGGDYNSPLHF,.,.,TRBV4-1,TRBJ1-6
TGTGCCAGCAGCCCCCTGGGGCCGTTAGGTGATGAAAAACTGTTTTTT,CASSPLGPLGDEKLFF,.,.,TRBV7-9,TRBJ1-4
TGTGCCACCAGTGATTTGTCGAAAACTAGCGGGAGGGCCAAAAACATTCAGTACTTC,CATSDLSKTSGRAKNIQYF,.,TRBD2,TRBV24-1,TRBJ2-4
TGTGCCAGCAGCTTAACCCCATGGGGGGGGGATAGCAATCAGCCCCAGCATTTT,CASSLTPWGGDSNQPQHF,.,.,TRBV7-8,TRBJ1-5
TGTGCCAGCAGTTTATCTGGAGGCGGTCAGCCCCAGCATTTT,CASSLSGGGQPQHF,few,.,TRBV27,TRBJ1-5
TGTGCCAGCAGCAAAGAGGCGGGAGCGGGGCGCGATACGCAGTATTTT,CASSKEAGAGRDTQYF,.,.,TRBV21-1,TRBJ2-3
TGCGCCAGCAGCCCGACAGGGGGAGGTTACGAGCAGTACTTC,CASSPTGGGYEQYF,.,TRBD1,TRBV5-1,TRBJ2-7
TGCGCCAGCAGCTGGACGGACAGGGAAACCAATACGCAGTATTTT,CASSWTDRETNTQYF,.,TRBD1,TRBV5-1,TRBJ2-3
TGTGCCATTTCAGACCAGGGGCTTAACACTGAAGCTTTCTTT,CAISDQGLNTEAFF,.,.,TRBV10-3,TRBJ1-1
TGTGCCAGCAGTGAAGCTGAGTACAATGAGCAGTTCTTC,CASSEAEYNEQFF,.,.,TRBV2,TRBJ2-1
TGCGCCAGCAGCCACCTCTCGGGGGGGGCGGAAGAGACCCAGTACTTC,CASSHLSGGAEETQYF,.,TRBD2,TRBV4-3,TRBJ2-5
TGTGCCAGCAGCTTAGGCAGCGGCCTACCCGGGGAGCTGTTTTTT,CASSLGSGLPGELFF,.,.,TRBV7-2,TRBJ2-2
TGTGCCAGCAGCCAATTACTAGCGGGAGCTGAGCAGTTCTTC,CASSQLLAGAEQFF,few,TRBD2,TRBV4-2,TRBJ2-1
TGTGCCAGCAGTTTATCACGGTTCACTGAAGCTTTCTTT,CASSLSRFTEAFF,.,.,TRBV27,TRBJ1-1
TGCGCCAGCAGCCCGAGGACTAGCGCCCTAACAGATACGCAGTATTTT,CASSPRTSALTDTQYF,.,TRBD2,TRBV5-1,TRBJ2-3
TGTGCCAGCAGCTGGACTAATCAGCCCCAGCATTTT,CASSWTNQPQHF,.,.,TRBV6-2/TRBV6-3,TRBJ1-5
TGTGCCAGCAGTGAGGGTAAAGGACTCTATGGCTACACCTTC,CASSEGKGLYGYTF,.,.,TRBV2,TRBJ1-2
TGTGCCAGCAGTCTCGCCCCACCCCCTAGGGAGCAGTACTTC,CASSLAPPPREQYF,.,.,TRBV28,TRBJ2-7
TGCAGCGTTGTCCCAGGGGGCGGTGAAAAACTGTTTTTT,CSVVPGGGEKLFF,.,TRBD1,TRBV29-1,TRBJ1-4
TGTGCCAGCAGTGTCCCCCCCCTAGATACGCAGTATTTT,CASSVPPLDTQYF,.,.,TRBV28,TRBJ2-3
TGTGCCAGCAGGGCCCAAGAGACCCAGTACTTC,CASRAQETQYF,few,.,TRBV2,TRBJ2-5
TGTGCCTGGAGTCGGACTAGCGGGAGTCCGAGCCAGTACTTC,CAWSRTSGSPSQYF,.,TRBD2,TRBV30,TRBJ2-5
TGCGCCAGCAGCTTGAGGCCAGAGCGTAACTATGGCTACACCTTC,CASSLRPERNYGYTF,.,.,TRBV5-1,TRBJ1-2
TGTGCCAGCAGCTCCGGGATAGCGGACACCGGGGAGCTGTTTTTT,CASSSGIADTGELFF,once,.,TRBV7-9,TRBJ2-2
TGTGCCAGCACGTCCCTAAGCGGGGGGGGCGATGGAAACACCATATATTTT,CASTSLSGGGDGNTIYF,.,.,TRBV28,TRBJ1-3